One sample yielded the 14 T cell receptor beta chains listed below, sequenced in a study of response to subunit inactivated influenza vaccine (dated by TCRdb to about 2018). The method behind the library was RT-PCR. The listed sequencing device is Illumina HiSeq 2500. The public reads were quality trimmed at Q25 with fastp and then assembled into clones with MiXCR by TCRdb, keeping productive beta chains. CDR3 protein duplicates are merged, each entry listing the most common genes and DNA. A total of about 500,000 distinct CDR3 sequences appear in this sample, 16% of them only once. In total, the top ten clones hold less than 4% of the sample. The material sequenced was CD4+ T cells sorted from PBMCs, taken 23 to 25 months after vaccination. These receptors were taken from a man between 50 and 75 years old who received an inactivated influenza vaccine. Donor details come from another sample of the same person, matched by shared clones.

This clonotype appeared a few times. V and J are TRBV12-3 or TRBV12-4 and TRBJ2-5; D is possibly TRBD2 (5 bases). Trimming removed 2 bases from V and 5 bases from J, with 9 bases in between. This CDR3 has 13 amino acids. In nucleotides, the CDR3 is TGTGCCAGCAGTTTAAGGGAGAGGGAGACCCAGTACTTC. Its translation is CASSLRERETQYF.

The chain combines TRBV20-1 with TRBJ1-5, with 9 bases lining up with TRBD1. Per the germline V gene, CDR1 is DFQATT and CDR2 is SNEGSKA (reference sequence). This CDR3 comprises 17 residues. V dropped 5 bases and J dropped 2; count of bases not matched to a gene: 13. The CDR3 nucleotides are TGCAGTGCTCCACCGGGACAGGGATTCGGAGGCAATCAGCCCCAGCATTTT. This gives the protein CSAPPGQGFGGNQPQHF.

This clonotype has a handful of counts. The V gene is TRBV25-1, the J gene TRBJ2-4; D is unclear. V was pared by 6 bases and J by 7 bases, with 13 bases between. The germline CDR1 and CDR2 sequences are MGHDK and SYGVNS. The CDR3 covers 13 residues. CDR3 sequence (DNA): TGTGCCAGCAGGGCCCCTGATCGTAACATTCAGTACTTC. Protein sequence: CASRAPDRNIQYF.

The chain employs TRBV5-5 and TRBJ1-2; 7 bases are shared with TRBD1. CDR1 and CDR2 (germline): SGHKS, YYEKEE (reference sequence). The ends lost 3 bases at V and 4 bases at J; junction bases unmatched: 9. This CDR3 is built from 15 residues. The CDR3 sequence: CASSSEGALRYGYTF. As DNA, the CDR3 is TGTGCCAGCAGCTCCGAGGGGGCTTTACGCTATGGCTACACCTTC.

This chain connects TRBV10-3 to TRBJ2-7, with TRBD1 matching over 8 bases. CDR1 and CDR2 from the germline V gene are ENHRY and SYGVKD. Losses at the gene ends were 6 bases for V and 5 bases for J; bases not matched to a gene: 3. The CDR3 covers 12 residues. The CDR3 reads CAISIQGDEQYF. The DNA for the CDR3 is TGTGCCATCAGCATACAGGGGGACGAGCAGTACTTC.

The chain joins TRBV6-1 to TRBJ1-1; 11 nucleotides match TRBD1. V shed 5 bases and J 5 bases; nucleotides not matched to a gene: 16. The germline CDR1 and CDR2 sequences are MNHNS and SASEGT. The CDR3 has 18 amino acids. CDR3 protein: CASSPPGTGGRELTEAFF. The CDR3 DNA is TGTGCCAGCAGTCCCCCGGGGACAGGGGGAAGGGAACTAACTGAAGCTTTCTTT.

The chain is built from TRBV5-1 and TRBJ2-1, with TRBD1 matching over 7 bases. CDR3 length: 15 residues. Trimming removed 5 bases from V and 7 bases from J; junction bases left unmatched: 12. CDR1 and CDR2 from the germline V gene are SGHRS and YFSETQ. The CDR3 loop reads CASSSRQGSGNEQFF. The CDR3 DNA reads TGCGCCAGCAGTTCCCGACAGGGTTCGGGGAATGAGCAGTTCTTC.

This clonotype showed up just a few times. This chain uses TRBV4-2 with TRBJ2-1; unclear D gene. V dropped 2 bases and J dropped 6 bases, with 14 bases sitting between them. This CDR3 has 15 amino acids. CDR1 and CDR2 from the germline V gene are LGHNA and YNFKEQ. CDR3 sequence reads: CASSQHPDRPNEQFF. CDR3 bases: TGTGCCAGCAGCCAACACCCGGACCGCCCCAATGAGCAGTTCTTC.

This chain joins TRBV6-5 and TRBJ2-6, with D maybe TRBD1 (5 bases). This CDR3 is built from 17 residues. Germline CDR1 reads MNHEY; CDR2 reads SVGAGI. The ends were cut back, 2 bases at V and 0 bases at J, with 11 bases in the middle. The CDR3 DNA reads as TGTGCCAGCAGTTACGATGGACACCTCTCTGGGGCCAACGTCCTGACTTTC. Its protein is CASSYDGHLSGANVLTF.

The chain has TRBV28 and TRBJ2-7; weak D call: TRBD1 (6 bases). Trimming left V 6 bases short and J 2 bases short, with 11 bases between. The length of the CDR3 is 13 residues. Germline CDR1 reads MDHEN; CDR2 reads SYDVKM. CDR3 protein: CASRAQGTYEQYF. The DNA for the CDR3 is TGTGCCAGCAGGGCACAGGGAACCTACGAGCAGTACTTC. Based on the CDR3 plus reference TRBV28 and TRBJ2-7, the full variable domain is DVKVTQSSRYLVKRTGEKVFLECVQDMDHENMFWYRQDPGLGLRLIYFSYDVKMKEKGDIPEGYSVSREKKERFSLILESASTNQTSMYLCASRAQGTYEQYFGPGTRLTVT.

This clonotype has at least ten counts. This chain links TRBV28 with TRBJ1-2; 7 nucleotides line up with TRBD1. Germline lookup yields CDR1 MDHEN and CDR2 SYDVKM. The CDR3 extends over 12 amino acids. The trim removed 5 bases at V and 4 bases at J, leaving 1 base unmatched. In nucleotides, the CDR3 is TGTGCCAGCAGTAACAGGGGCTATGGCTACACCTTC. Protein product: CASSNRGYGYTF.

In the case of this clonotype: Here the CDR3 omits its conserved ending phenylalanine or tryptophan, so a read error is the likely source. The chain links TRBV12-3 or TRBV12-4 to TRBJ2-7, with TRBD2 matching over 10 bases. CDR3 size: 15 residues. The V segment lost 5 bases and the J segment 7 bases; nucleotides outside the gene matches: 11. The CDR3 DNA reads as TGTGCCAGCAGTATCTTCCCTAGCGGGGGCTGGGAGCAGTACCTC. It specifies CASSIFPSGGWEQYL.

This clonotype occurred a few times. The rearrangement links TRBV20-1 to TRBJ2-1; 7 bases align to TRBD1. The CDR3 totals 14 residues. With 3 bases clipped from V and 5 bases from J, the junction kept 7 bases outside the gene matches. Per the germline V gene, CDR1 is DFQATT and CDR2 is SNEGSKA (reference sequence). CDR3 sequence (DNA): TGCAGTGCTAGCAACAGGGGAAAAGACAATGAGCAGTTCTTC. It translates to CSASNRGKDNEQFF.

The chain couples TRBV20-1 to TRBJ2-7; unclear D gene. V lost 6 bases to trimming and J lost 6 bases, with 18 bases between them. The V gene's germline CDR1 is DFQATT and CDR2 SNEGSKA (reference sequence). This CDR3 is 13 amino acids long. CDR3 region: CSAIREATGEQYF. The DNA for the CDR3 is TGCAGTGCAATCAGAGAGGCTACGGGCGAGCAGTACTTC.